One TCR beta chain is described in this entry. This receptor's antigen is unknown. No base quality information exists; no much larger clone differs at one position. This record comes from a study of control samples from healthy donors and cancer patients (dated by TCRdb to 2019 to 2021). The library was produced with the immunoSEQ multiplex PCR assay. TCRdb carries this immuneACCESS record with in-frame sequences only. Its versions omit some clonotypes, under half of them owing to an unresolved V gene in the studies checked, with the rest unexplained. This sample is represented by approximately 69,000 clones; roughly 89% of them were singletons. The top ten clonotypes cover around 5.1% of the sample. The source is a man in his sixties with colorectal cancer. What was sequenced was PBMCs.

For the CDR3, the sequence is CASSPSVWGQETQYF. The DNA sequence is given as TGCGCCAGCAGCCCCAGCGTATGGGGCCAAGAGACCCAGTACTTC. The sequence links TRBV5-1 to TRBJ2-5; too little of a D gene remains to name it. From a lookup of the germline V gene, CDR1 and CDR2 are SGHRS and YFSETQ. V is reduced by 4 bases and J by 1 base, leaving a spacing of 14 bases between them. There are 15 amino acids in the CDR3, from cysteine to phenylalanine inclusive. Of the read, only the CDR3 DNA is kept; its 45 bases are in frame from base 1.